The 13 T cell receptor beta chains reported below all come from one sample, sequenced in a study of metastatic and nonmetastatic thyroid tumors. TCRdb re-clonotyped the PCR reads via MiXCR. The table records around 70,000 clones, roughly a sixth of them present only once. All patients were treatment-naive before thyroid surgery. The sequencing input was blood. These receptors were collected from a female donor with papillary thyroid cancer or a benign thyroid nodule (not recorded which). Some clones in this sample may be carry-over from other donors' samples.

In its sample, this clone was seen many times. This may stem from a read error, because a much larger clone lies one nucleotide away. The V and J genes are TRBV20-1 and TRBJ2-1, with 8 positions matching TRBD1. With 2 bases clipped from V and 6 bases from J, the junction kept 12 bases outside the gene matches. Germline V gene lookup returns CDR1 DFQATT and CDR2 SNEGSKA (reference sequence). This CDR3 spans 16 amino acids. The CDR3: CSARITWTGLANEQFF. CDR3 coding DNA: TGCAGTGCTAGAATAACTTGGACAGGGCTAGCCAATGAGCAGTTCTTC.

This clone was detected a few times. A much larger clone differs from this one at a single base, so this may be a read error. The chain is built from TRBV20-1 and TRBJ2-2, with TRBD1 matching over 8 bases. This CDR3 has 15 residues. Germline CDR1 reads DFQATT; CDR2 reads SNEGSKA (reference sequence). The CDR3 bases are TGCAGTGCTAGTATTGGACAGGGTTACACCGGGGAGCTGCTTTTT. It yields the protein CSASIGQGYTGELLF.

This clone came up many times. The rearrangement joins TRBV19 to TRBJ2-7; D might be TRBD2 (6 bases). The V end lost 3 bases, the J end lost 1 base, and 10 bases lay between the germline ends. The germline CDR1 and CDR2 sequences are LNHDA and SQIVND (reference sequence). The CDR3 is 14 residues long. In nucleotides, the CDR3 is TGTGCCAGTAGTATCCGACTAGAGTCCTACGAGCAGTACTTC. This sequence encodes CASSIRLESYEQYF.

For this clone: A read error may explain this, as a much larger clone is one base away. The J gene is TRBJ2-2, the V gene TRBV29-1; D is possibly TRBD1 or TRBD2 (5 bases each). CDR1 is SQVTM and CDR2 is ANQGSEA in the germline V gene. This CDR3 has 13 residues. This CDR3 is CIGARENTGELFF. CDR3 nucleotide sequence: TGCATCGGGGCTAGGGAGAACACCGGGGAGCTGTTTTTT.

At least ten counts were recorded for this clone. This chain joins TRBV15 and TRBJ2-7, with TRBD1 matching over 8 bases. Trimming took 1 base from V and 6 from J; bases not matched to a gene: 8. Per germline, CDR1 LNHNV and CDR2 YYDKDF (reference sequence). This CDR3 is 15 amino acids long. The CDR3 DNA is TGTGCCACCAGCAGAGGAGGACAGGGATCGGGCGAGCAGTACTTC. It encodes CATSRGGQGSGEQYF.

Of note for this clone: One junction end disagrees with the germline gene, perhaps due to a read error. The V call is TRBV30, the J call TRBJ2-4, with D tentatively TRBD1 or TRBD2 (5 bases each). Germline V lookup: CDR1 GTSNPN, CDR2 SVGIG (reference sequence). CDR3 length: 13 residues. CDR3 protein: CAWSVNSGTQSNF. CDR3 nucleotides: TGTGCCTGGAGTGTCAATTCCGGGACCCAGTCCAACTTC.

The chain recombines TRBV11-2 with TRBJ2-1; 8 nucleotides agree with TRBD2. Germline CDR1 and CDR2: SGHAT and FQNNGV. Trimming took 2 bases from V and 10 from J; bases not matched to a gene: 13. The CDR3 is 16 amino acids. CDR3 bases: TGTGCCAGCAGCTTATTAACTAGCGGCGGAAGAGTCGAGCAGTTCTTC. It yields the protein CASSLLTSGGRVEQFF.

The rearrangement uses TRBV6-2 or TRBV6-3 and TRBJ1-6; a possible D gene is TRBD1 (5 bases). The CDR3 spans 18 residues. CDR1 MNHEY and CDR2 SVGEGT come from the germline V gene. Trimming pared 0 bases from V and 8 bases from J, leaving 20 bases between. CDR3 sequence (DNA): TGTGCCAGCAGTTACTCGTTGCCGGGGAGGGGCCGGGATTCACCCCTCCACTTT. This encodes CASSYSLPGRGRDSPLHF.

This clone was detected ten times or more. The J gene is TRBJ2-2, the V gene TRBV11-3; 7 nucleotides line up with TRBD2. Germline CDR1 reads SGHNT; CDR2 reads YENEEA. Germline trimming cut 5 bases from V and 5 bases from J; bases unmatched to any gene: 5. This CDR3 region has 14 residues. The chain's CDR3 is CASSEAGRTGELFF. The DNA for the CDR3 is TGTGCCAGCAGCGAAGCGGGAAGAACCGGGGAGCTGTTTTTT.

This clone was observed many times. Written as DNA, the CDR3 is TGTGCCAGCAGCGCCCGGGAGCAAGATACGCAGTATTTT. Translated, it gives CASSAREQDTQYF. This chain links TRBV3-1 with TRBJ2-3; the D gene is possibly TRBD2 (6 bases). Trimming cost V 5 bases and J 5 bases, with 11 bases left between them. The CDR3 runs 13 residues. The V gene's germline CDR1 is LGHDT and CDR2 YNNKEL (reference sequence).

The table lists this clone with a count of one. The gene calls are TRBV5-1 and TRBJ2-7, with 7 bases that match TRBD2. Trimming cost V 4 bases and J 1 base; bases outside gene matches: 8. CDR3 length equals 15 residues. Germline loops: CDR1 SGHRS, CDR2 YFSETQ. The CDR3 loop reads CASSGGPSGSYEQYF. The CDR3 DNA reads as TGCGCCAGCAGCGGTGGTCCTAGCGGTTCCTACGAGCAGTACTTC.

This clone was seen at least ten times. The V call is TRBV20-1, the J call TRBJ2-3; the match to TRBD1 covers 10 bases. In germline, CDR1 is DFQATT, CDR2 SNEGSKA (reference sequence). CDR3 length: 15 residues. The junction had 6 bases not matched to a gene; V was cut back by 3 bases and J by 3 bases. The CDR3 sequence: CSARQDRGGTDTQYF. The DNA of the CDR3 is TGCAGTGCTAGGCAGGACAGGGGGGGGACAGATACGCAGTATTTT.

This clone was seen ten or more times. In nucleotides, the CDR3 is TGCAGTGCTTCCATTGACGGGCCCCTTAATAATTCACCCCTCCACTTT. Its protein is CSASIDGPLNNSPLHF. The chain carries TRBV20-1 and TRBJ1-6, with D unresolved. Germline V gene sequence: CDR1 DFQATT, CDR2 SNEGSKA (reference sequence). V lost 5 bases, J lost 5 bases, and 19 bases lay in between. The CDR3 loop spans 16 amino acids.